This TCR beta chain derives from a study of blood T cell repertoires in COVID-19 (dated by TCRdb to the early 2020s). For context, the study as a whole: Samples covering the acute and convalescent phases of COVID-19 were provided by collaborators in the United States, Italy and Spain. The prospective study material was composed of cDNA or gDNA derived from T cells, B-cell-depleted T cells, or PBMCs. Subjects who had been exposed to COVID-19, were actively infected with it, or had recovered from it provided the deeply sampled blood TCRbeta repertoires that made up the dataset. A freely available public database, intended as a resource for researchers studying the immune response to SARS-CoV-2, is where the repertoires were released. Samples came from the ongoing ImmuneRACE study (first 160 participants) plus 1,254 subjects from 6 global collaborators. Sample metadata almost always included a de-identified subject ID, COVID-19 status, age in years and sex. Where available, HLA class I and class II types were taken from metadata supplied by the sample provider and were not determined by assay-based typing.

What the authors observed across the whole study: The amount of clinical and demographic metadata varied by source and participant and was provided uncurated.

Each collaborating institution followed its own protocols to collect whole blood in K2EDTA tubes. Collaborator samples were shipped for TCRbeta analysis as frozen whole blood, isolated PBMCs, or DNA extracted from either sample type. With respect to this clone: Its specific antigen is unknown. No much larger clonotype is one base removed from it; base qualities were not supplied.

The CDR3 holds 15 amino acids from the cysteine to the phenylalanine. The entry retains the CDR3 DNA only, 45 bases that are in frame from base 1. Trimmed from V: 5 bases; trimmed from J: 5 bases; junction bases lacking a gene match: 9. The germline V gene provides CDR1 SGHTA and CDR2 FQGTGA. TCRbeta CDR3 regions were amplified from genomic DNA using the immunoSEQ Assay, a bias-controlled multiplex PCR. In the source study's methods: The number of nucleated cells in each sample was estimated from the amplification of reference gene primers within the assay. Sequence reads were collapsed and filtered to measure the absolute abundance of every unique TCRbeta CDR3 rearrangement. For each sample, productive Simpson clonality was calculated as the square root of Simpson's diversity index over productive rearrangements. In its TCRdb copy, this immuneACCESS table keeps in-frame sequences only and misses some clones. Where compared with another copy, unresolved V genes explain less than half of these, and the others have no known cause. That table supplies the V and J calls and clone size; D and trimming were determined from the DNA. The sample contains about 670,000 clones, around 89% of them found a single time. The top ten constitute under 0.3% of the sample.

The chain couples TRBV7-3 to TRBJ2-1, and TRBD2 matches 7 of the central bases. Sequencing was carried out using peripheral blood. This TCR was recovered from a woman aged 18-30 years with acute or convalescent COVID-19. The CDR3 corresponds to CASSPRGVGNNEQFF. The DNA reads TGTGCCAGCAGCCCCCGGGGGGTTGGGAACAATGAGCAGTTCTTC. The CDR3 plus the reference TRBV7-3 and TRBJ2-1 genes for the other parts give the full variable domain: GAGVSQTPSNKVTEKGKYVELRCDPISGHTALYWYRQSLGQGPEFLIYFQGTGAADDSGLPNDRFFAVRPEGSVSTLKIQRTERGDSAVYLCASSPRGVGNNEQFFGPGTRLTVL.